These T cell receptor beta chains were read from a single sample in a study of response to subunit inactivated influenza vaccine. TCRdb re-called the RT-PCR reads with MiXCR, one entry per CDR3 protein. This sample has just under 250,000 distinct CDR3 sequences, with 9.5% to 15% found just once. The material was non-naive T cells sorted from PBMCs, obtained approximately 15 days before vaccination. The receptors come from a man aged 50-60 years who received an inactivated influenza vaccine. CDR3s include the opening cysteine and the closing phenylalanine or tryptophan. D genes are given only for firm matches. A clone size is listed for some rows: how often the clone was seen (once, few, many), or a class if it is expanded.

abundance: .; d_gene: .; v_gene: TRBV7-2; j_gene: TRBJ1-5; CDR3nt: TGTGCCAGCAGCTTATCTGCGATACGGGGGCAGCCCCAGCATTTT; CDR3aa: CASSLSAIRGQPQHF
abundance: many; d_gene: .; v_gene: TRBV12-3/TRBV12-4; j_gene: TRBJ2-2; CDR3nt: TGTGCCAGCAGTTTAGCGCACAGTGCCACCGGGGAGCTGTTTTTT; CDR3aa: CASSLAHSATGELFF
abundance: .; d_gene: .; v_gene: TRBV4-2; j_gene: TRBJ2-1; CDR3nt: TGTGCCAGCAGCCTGAGCCACAACTCCTACAATGAGCAGTTCTTC; CDR3aa: CASSLSHNSYNEQFF
abundance: few; d_gene: .; v_gene: TRBV4-2; j_gene: TRBJ1-5; CDR3nt: TGTGCCAGCAGCCAAGATGGGGGGGGCCAGCCCCAGCATTTT; CDR3aa: CASSQDGGGQPQHF
abundance: .; d_gene: TRBD1; v_gene: TRBV6-2/TRBV6-3; j_gene: TRBJ2-3; CDR3nt: TGTGCCAGCAGGCGACAGGGGGCAGATACGCAGTATTTT; CDR3aa: CASRRQGADTQYF
abundance: many; d_gene: TRBD2; v_gene: TRBV6-1; j_gene: TRBJ2-1; CDR3nt: TGTGCCACCGGACTAGCGGAGTACAATGAGCAGTTCTTC; CDR3aa: CATGLAEYNEQFF
abundance: .; d_gene: .; v_gene: TRBV10-3; j_gene: TRBJ1-6; CDR3nt: TGTGCCATCAGTGATCCCCACGGGAATAATTCACCCCTCTACTTT; CDR3aa: CAISDPHGNNSPLYF
abundance: few; d_gene: .; v_gene: TRBV20-1; j_gene: TRBJ1-1; CDR3nt: TGCAGTGCTAGAGGGGGGGGACTTGGGGCTTTCTTT; CDR3aa: CSARGGGLGAFF
abundance: few; d_gene: .; v_gene: TRBV20-1; j_gene: TRBJ2-3; CDR3nt: TGCAGTGCTATTGCCCTCGTCGGCACAGATACGCAGTATTTT; CDR3aa: CSAIALVGTDTQYF
abundance: few; d_gene: TRBD2; v_gene: TRBV6-2/TRBV6-3; j_gene: TRBJ2-5; CDR3nt: TGTGCCAGCACCTCGACTAGCGGGAGGGCCCAAGAGACCCAGTACTTC; CDR3aa: CASTSTSGRAQETQYF